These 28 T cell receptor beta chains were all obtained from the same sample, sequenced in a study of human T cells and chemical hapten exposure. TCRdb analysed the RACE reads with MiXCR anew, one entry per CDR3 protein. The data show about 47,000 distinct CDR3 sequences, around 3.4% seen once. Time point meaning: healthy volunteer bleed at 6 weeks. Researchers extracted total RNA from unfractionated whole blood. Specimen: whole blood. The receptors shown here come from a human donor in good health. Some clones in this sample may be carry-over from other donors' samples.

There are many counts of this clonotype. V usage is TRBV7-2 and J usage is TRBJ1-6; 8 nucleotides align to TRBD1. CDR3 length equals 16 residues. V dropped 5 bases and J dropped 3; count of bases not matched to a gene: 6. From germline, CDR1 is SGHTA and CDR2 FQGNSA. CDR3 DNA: TGTGCCAGCAGCCCATTAGACAGGGGCTATAATTCACCCCTCCACTTT. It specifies CASSPLDRGYNSPLHF.

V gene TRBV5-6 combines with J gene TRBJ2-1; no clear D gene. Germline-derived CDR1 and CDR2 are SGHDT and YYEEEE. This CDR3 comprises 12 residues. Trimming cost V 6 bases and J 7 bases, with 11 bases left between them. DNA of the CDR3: TGTGCCAGCACCCAAATCGGGAATGAGCAGTTCTTC. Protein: CASTQIGNEQFF.

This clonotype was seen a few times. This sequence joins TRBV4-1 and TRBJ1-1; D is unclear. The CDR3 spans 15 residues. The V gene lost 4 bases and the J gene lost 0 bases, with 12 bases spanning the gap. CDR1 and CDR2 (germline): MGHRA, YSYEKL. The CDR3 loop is CASSLGELMNTEAFF. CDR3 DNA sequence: TGCGCCAGCAGCCTGGGAGAGCTCATGAACACTGAAGCTTTCTTT.

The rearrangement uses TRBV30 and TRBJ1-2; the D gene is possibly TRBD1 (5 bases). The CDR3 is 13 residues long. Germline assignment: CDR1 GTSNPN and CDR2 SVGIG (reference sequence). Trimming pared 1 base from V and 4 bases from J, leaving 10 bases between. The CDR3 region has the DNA TGTGCCTGGAGTGGAGTAGGGGTCTATGGCTACACCTTC. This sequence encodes CAWSGVGVYGYTF.

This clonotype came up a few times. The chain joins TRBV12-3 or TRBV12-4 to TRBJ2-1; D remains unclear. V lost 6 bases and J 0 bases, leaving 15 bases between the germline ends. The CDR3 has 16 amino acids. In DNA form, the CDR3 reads TGTGCCAGCAGATCTAACCTCCTTTCCTCCTACAATGAGCAGTTCTTC. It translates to CASRSNLLSSYNEQFF.

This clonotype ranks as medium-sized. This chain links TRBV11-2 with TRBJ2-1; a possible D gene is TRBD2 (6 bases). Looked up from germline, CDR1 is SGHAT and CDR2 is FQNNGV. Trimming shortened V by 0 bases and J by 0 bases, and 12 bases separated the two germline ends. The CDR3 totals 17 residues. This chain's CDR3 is CASSLELADSSYNEQFF. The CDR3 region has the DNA TGTGCCAGCAGCTTAGAGTTAGCGGACTCCTCCTACAATGAGCAGTTCTTC.

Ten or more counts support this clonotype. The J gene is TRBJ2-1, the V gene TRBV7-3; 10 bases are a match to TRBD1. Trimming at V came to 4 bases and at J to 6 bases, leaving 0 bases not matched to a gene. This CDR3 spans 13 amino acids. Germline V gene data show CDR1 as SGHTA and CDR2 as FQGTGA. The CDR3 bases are TGTGCCAGCAGCTGGACAGGGGGCAATGAGCAGTTCTTC. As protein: CASSWTGGNEQFF. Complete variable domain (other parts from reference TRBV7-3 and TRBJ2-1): GAGVSQTPSNKVTEKGKYVELRCDPISGHTALYWYRQSLGQGPEFLIYFQGTGAADDSGLPNDRFFAVRPEGSVSTLKIQRTERGDSAVYLCASSWTGGNEQFFGPGTRLTVL.

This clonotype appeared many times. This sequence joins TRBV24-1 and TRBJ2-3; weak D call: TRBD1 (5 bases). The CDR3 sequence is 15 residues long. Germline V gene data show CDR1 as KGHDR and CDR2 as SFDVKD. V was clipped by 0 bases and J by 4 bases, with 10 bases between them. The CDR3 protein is CATSDLGRGADTQYF. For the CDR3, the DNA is TGTGCCACCAGTGATTTGGGAAGGGGCGCAGATACGCAGTATTTT.

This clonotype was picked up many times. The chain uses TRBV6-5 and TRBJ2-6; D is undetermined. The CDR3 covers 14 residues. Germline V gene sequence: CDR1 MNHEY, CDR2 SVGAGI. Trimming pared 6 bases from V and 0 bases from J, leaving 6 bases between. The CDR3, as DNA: TGTGCCAGCAGCCCCGGCTCTGGGGCCAACGTCCTGACTTTC. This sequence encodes CASSPGSGANVLTF.

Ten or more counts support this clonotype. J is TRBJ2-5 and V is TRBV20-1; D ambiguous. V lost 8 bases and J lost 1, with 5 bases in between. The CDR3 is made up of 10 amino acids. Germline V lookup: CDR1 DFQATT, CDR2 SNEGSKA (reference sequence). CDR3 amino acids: CSILQETQYF. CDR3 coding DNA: TGCAGTATCCTCCAAGAGACCCAGTACTTC.

CDR3 nucleotide sequence: TGTGCCACCAGTGATCCCGGGACTAGCGGGAGGTACCGCTTTGTGGGCGAGCAGTACTTC. Translating it yields CATSDPGTSGRYRFVGEQYF. The rearrangement links TRBV24-1 to TRBJ2-7; TRBD2 matches at 15 bases. V lost 3 bases and J lost 6; bases outside the gene matches: 17. The CDR3 length is 20 residues. Per the germline V gene, CDR1 is KGHDR and CDR2 is SFDVKD.

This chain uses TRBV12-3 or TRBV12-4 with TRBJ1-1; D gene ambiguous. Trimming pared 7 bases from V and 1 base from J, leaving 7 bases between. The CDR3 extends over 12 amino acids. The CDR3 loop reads CASKIGNTEAFF. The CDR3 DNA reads TGTGCCAGCAAAATAGGGAACACTGAAGCTTTCTTT.

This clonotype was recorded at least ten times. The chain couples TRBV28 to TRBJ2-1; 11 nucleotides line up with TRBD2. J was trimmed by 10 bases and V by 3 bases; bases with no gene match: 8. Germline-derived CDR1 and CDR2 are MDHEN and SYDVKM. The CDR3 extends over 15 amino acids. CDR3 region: CASSFLAGGPGEQFF. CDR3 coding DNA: TGTGCCAGCAGTTTCCTAGCGGGAGGCCCTGGGGAGCAGTTCTTC.

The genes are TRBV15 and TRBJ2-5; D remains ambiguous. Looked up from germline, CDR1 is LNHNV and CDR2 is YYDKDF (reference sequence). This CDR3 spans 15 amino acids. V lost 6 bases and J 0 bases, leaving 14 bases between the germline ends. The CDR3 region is CATSLDRVDQETQYF. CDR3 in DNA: TGTGCCACCAGTTTAGATAGGGTTGACCAAGAGACCCAGTACTTC.

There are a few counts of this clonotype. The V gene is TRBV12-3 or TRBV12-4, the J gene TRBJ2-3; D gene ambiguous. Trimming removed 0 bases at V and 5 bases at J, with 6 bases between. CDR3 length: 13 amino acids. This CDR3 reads CASSLAPRDTQYF. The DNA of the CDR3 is TGTGCCAGCAGTTTAGCCCCTAGAGATACGCAGTATTTT.

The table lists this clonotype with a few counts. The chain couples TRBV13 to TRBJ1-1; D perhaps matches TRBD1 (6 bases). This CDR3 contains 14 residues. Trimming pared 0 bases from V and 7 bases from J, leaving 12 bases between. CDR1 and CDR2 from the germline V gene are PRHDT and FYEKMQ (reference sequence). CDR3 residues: CASSLGRQDVEAFF. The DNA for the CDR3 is TGTGCCAGCAGCTTAGGGAGACAGGATGTTGAAGCTTTCTTT.

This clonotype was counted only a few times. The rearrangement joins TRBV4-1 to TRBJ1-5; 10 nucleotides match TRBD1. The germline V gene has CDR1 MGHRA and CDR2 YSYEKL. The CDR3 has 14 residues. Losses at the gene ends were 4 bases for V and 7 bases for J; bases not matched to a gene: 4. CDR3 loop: CASSRQGAGQPQHF. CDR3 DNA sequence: TGCGCCAGCAGCCGACAGGGGGCAGGACAGCCCCAGCATTTT.

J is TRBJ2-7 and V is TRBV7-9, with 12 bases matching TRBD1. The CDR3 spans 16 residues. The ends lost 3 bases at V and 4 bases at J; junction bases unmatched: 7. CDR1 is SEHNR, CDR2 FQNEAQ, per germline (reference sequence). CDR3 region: CASSFFLGQGAYEQYF. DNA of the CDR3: TGTGCCAGCAGCTTTTTTCTGGGACAGGGGGCATACGAGCAGTACTTC.

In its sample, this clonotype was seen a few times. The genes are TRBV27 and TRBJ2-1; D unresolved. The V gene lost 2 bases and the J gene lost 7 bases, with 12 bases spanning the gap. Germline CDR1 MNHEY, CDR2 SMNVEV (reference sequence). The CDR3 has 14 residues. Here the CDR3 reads CASSLAPRNNEQFF. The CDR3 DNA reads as TGTGCCAGCAGTTTAGCGCCGCGAAATAATGAGCAGTTCTTC.

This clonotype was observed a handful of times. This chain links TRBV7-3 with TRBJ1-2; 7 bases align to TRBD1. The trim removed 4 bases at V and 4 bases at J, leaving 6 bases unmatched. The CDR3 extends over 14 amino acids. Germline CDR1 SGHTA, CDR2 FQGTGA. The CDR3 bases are TGTGCCAGCAGCTCCACTGGGACAGCCTATGGCTACACCTTC. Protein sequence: CASSSTGTAYGYTF. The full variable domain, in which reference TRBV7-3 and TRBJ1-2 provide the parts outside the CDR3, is GAGVSQTPSNKVTEKGKYVELRCDPISGHTALYWYRQSLGQGPEFLIYFQGTGAADDSGLPNDRFFAVRPEGSVSTLKIQRTERGDSAVYLCASSSTGTAYGYTFGSGTRLTVV.

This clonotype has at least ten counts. CDR3 DNA: TGTGCCAGCGGAAAGGCAGGCTCTCGGGTCGAGCAGTACTTC. Its translation is CASGKAGSRVEQYF. The rearrangement uses TRBV3-1 and TRBJ2-7, with D unclear. V lost 8 bases and J lost 6, with 20 bases in between. The CDR3 is 14 residues long. The germline V gene encodes CDR1 LGHDT and CDR2 YNNKEL (reference sequence).

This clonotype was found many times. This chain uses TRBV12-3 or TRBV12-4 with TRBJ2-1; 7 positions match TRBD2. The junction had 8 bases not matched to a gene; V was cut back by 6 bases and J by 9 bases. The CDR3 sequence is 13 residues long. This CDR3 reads CASSLAVSGEQFF. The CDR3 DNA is TGTGCCAGCAGCCTAGCGGTTAGTGGTGAGCAGTTCTTC.

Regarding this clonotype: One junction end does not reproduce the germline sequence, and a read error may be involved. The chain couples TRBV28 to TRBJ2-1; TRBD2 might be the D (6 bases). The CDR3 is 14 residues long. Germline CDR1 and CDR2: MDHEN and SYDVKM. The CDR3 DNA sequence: TGTGCCAGCAGTTTTTGGGACTCCAACAATGAGCAGTTCTTC. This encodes CASSFWDSNNEQFF.

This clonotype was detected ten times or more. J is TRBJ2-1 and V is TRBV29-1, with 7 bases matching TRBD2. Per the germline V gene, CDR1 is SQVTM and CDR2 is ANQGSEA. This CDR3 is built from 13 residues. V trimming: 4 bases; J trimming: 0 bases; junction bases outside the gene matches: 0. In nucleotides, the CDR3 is TGCAGCGTTGGGGGGGGCTCCTACAATGAGCAGTTCTTC. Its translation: CSVGGGSYNEQFF.

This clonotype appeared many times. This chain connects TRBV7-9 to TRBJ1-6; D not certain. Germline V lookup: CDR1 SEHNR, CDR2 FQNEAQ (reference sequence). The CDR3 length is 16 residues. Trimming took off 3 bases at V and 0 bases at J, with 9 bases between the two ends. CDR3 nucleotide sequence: TGTGCCAGCAGCTTTCGTAGGAGCTCCTATAATTCACCCCTCCACTTT. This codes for CASSFRRSSYNSPLHF.

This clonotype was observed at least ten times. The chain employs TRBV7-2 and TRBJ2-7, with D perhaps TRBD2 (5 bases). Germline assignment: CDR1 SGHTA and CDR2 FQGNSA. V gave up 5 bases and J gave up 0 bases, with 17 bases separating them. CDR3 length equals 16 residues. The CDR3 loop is CASSPPERLSSYEQYF. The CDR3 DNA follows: TGTGCCAGCAGCCCTCCGGAGCGGCTTAGCTCCTACGAGCAGTACTTC.

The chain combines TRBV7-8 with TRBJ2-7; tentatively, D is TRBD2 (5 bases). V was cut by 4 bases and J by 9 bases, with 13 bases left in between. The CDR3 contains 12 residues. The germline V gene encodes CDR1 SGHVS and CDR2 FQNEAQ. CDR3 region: CASSSAYRGQYF. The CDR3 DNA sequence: TGTGCCAGCAGCTCAGCCTACCGGGGGCAGTACTTC.

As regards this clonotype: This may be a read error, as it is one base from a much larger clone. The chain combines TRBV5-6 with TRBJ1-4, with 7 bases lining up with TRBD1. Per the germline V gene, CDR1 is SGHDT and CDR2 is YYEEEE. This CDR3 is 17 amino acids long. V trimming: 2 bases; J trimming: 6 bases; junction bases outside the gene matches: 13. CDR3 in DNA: TGTGCCAGCAGCTTATTACAGGGGACCCGATTTGATGAAAAACTGTTTTTT. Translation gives CASSLLQGTRFDEKLFF.